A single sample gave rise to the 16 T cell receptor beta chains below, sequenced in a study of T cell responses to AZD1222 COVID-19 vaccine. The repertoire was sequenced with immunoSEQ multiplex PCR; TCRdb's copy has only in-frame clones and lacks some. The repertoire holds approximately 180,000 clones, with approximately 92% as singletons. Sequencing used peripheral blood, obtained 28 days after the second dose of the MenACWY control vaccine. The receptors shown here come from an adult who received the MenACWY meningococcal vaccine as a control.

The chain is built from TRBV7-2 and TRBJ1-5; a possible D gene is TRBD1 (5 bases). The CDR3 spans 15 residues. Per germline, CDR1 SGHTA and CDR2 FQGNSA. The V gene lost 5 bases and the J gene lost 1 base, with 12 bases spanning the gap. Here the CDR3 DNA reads TGTGCCAGCAGCACGAATTGGGGGAGCAATCAGCCCCAGCATTTT. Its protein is CASSTNWGSNQPQHF.

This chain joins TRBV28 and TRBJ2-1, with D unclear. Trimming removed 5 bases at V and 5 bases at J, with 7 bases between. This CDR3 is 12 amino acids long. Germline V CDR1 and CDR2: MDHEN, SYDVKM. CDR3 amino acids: CASSQVHNEQFF. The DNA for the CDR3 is TGTGCCAGCAGTCAGGTCCACAATGAGCAGTTCTTC.

CDR3 nucleotide sequence: TGTGCCAGCTCTCCGGTCCCCATCTACGAGCAGTACTTC. Translating it yields CASSPVPIYEQYF. The chain has TRBV27 and TRBJ2-7; D is unresolved. The CDR3 sequence is 13 residues long. Germline loops: CDR1 MNHEY, CDR2 SMNVEV (reference sequence). The V end was cut by 8 bases, the J end by 3 bases, with 14 bases between.

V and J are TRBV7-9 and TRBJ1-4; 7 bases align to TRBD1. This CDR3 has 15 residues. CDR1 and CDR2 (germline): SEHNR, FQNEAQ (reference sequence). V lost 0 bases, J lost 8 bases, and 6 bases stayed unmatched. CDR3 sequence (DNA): TGTGCCAGCAGCTTAGCGGCAGGGGGTAGAGAAAAACTGTTTTTT. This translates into CASSLAAGGREKLFF. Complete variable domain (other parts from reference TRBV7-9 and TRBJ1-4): DTGVSQNPRHKITKRGQNVTFRCDPISEHNRLYWYRQTLGQGPEFLTYFQNEAQLEKSRLLSDRFSAERPKGSFSTLEIQRTEQGDSAMYLCASSLAAGGREKLFFGSGTQLSVL.

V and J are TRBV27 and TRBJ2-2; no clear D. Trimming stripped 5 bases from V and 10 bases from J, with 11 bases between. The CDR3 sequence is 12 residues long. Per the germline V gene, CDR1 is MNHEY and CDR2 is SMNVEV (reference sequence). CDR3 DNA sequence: TGTGCCAGCAGTACCTCATCCACGGAGCTGTTTTTT. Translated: CASSTSSTELFF.

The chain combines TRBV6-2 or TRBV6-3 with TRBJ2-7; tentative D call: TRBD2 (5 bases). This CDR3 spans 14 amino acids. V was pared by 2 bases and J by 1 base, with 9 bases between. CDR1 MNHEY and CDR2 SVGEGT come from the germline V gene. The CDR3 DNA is TGTGCCAGCAGTTACCCCGGACTTTCCTACGAGCAGTACTTC. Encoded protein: CASSYPGLSYEQYF.

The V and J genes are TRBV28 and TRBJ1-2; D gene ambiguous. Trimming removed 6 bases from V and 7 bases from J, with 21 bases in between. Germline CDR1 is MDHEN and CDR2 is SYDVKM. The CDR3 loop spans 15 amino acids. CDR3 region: CASRITDFPSRGYTF. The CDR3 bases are TGTGCCAGCAGAATAACAGACTTCCCCTCCCGTGGCTACACCTTC.

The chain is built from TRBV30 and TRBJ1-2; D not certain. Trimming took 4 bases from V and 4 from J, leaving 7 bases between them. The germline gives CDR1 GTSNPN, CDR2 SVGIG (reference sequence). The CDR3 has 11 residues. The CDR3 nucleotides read TGTGCCTGGACCCGTCCCTATGGCTACACCTTC. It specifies CAWTRPYGYTF.

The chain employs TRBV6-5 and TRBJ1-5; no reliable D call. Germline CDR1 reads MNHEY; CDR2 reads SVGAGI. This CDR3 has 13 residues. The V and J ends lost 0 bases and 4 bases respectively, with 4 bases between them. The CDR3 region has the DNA TGTGCCAGCAGTTACTCCTCGAATCAGCCCCAGCATTTT. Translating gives CASSYSSNQPQHF.

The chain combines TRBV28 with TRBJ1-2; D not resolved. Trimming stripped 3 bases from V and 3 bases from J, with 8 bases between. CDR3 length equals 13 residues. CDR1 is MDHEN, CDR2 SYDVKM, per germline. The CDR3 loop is CASSLGSHYGYTF. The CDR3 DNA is TGTGCCAGCAGTTTGGGGTCCCACTATGGCTACACCTTC.

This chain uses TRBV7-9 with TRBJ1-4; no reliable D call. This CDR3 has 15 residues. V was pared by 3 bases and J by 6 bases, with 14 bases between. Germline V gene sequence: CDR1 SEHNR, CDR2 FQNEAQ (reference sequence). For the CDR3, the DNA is TGTGCCAGCAGCTTCTCCGGGGTTAAGGATGAAAAACTGTTTTTT. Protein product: CASSFSGVKDEKLFF.

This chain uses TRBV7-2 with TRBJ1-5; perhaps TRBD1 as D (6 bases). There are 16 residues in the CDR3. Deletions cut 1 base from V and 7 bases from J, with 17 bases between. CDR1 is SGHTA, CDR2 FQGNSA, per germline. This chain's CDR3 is CASSLGVTGQRQPQHF. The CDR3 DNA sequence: TGTGCCAGCAGCTTAGGGGTAACAGGGCAACGACAGCCCCAGCATTTT.

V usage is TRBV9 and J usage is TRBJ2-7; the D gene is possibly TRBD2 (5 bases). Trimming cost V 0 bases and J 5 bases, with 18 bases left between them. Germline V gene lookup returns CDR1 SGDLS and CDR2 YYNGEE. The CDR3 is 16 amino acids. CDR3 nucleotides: TGTGCCAGCAGCGTAGGAATCGGGGTATGGTCGGACGAGCAGTACTTC. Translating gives CASSVGIGVWSDEQYF.

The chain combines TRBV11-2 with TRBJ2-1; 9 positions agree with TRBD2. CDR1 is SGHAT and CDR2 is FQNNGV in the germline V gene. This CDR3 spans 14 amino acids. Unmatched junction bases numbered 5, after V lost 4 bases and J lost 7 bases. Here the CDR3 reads CASSSVAGANEQFF. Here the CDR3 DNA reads TGTGCCAGCAGCTCGGTAGCGGGAGCAAATGAGCAGTTCTTC.

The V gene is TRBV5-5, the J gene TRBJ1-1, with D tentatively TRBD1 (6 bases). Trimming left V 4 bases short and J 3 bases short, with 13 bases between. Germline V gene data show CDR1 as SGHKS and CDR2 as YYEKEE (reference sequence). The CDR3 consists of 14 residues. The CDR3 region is CASSTREGDTEAFF. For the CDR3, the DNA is TGTGCCAGCAGCACGAGGGAGGGGGACACTGAAGCTTTCTTT.

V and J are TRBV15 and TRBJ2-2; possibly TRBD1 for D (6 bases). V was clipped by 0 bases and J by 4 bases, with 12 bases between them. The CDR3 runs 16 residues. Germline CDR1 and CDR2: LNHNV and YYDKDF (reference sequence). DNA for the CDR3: TGTGCCACCAGCAGAGATTGGGGGCGAGGCACCGGGGAGCTGTTTTTT. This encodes CATSRDWGRGTGELFF.